This T cell receptor beta chain is from a study of beta chain features in type 1 diabetes. Study summary: No patient-donor differences in age, gender, total cells or subset yield. Study conclusions and caveats: Shorter TCRB CDR3s, moderately but significantly so, marked every one of the four CD4+ subsets in Type 1 diabetes patients.

The table lists this clone with a few counts. As yet, its antigen is unknown. Expressed TCRB transcripts were sequenced after all isolated RNA was converted to cDNA. The table came from immunoSEQ multiplex PCR; TCRdb's copy has only in-frame clones and leaves some out. The top ten hold roughly 0.6% of the sample, which has some 350,000 clones, 9.5% to 10% seen once. Per the germline V gene, CDR1 is LGHNA and CDR2 is YNFKEQ. The ends lost 3 bases at V and 7 bases at J; junction bases unmatched: 10. The CDR3 loop spans 15 amino acids. The V and J genes are TRBV4-2 and TRBJ1-1, with 8 bases lining up with TRBD1. Sequenced: central memory CD4+ T cells from blood. This TCR was recovered from a man aged 25 to 40 with type 1 diabetes. The CDR3 DNA sequence: TGTGCCAGCAGCCAGGAGCCTCAGGGGGCGGGTGAAGCTTTCTTT. It translates to CASSQEPQGAGEAFF.